These T cell receptor beta chains were read from a single sample in a study of Graves' ophthalmopathy and Graves' hyperthyroidism. TCRdb itself ran the multiplex PCR reads through MiXCR, one entry per CDR3 protein. The sample lists just over 400,000 distinct CDR3 sequences, roughly 21% seen once, with 2.5% to 3.5% in the top ten. The sample taken for sequencing was peripheral blood. The receptors here all came from a woman aged 18-35 years with stable Graves' hyperthyroidism. Each CDR3 is given with its conserved first and last residue. Fields, in order: J gene, V gene, D gene, clone size, CDR3 DNA, CDR3 protein. A D gene is named only where the DNA matches it firmly. A row's size may be missing; if present it is once, few, many or a size class.

J gene: TRBJ2-7
V gene: TRBV2
D gene: NA
clone size: NA
CDR3 DNA: TGTGCCAGCAGTGAGTGGGCAGGGCTGAGTGAGCAGTACTTC
CDR3 protein: CASSEWAGLSEQYF

J gene: TRBJ2-2
V gene: TRBV12-3/TRBV12-4
D gene: TRBD1
clone size: many
CDR3 DNA: TGTGCCAGCAGTGGACAGGGGTCTCCCGGGGAGCTGTTTTTT
CDR3 protein: CASSGQGSPGELFF

J gene: TRBJ2-5
V gene: TRBV25-1
D gene: NA
clone size: many
CDR3 DNA: TGTGCCAGCAGTGTTCAGGGCCAGGGCCCTTTTGGGACCCAGTACTTC
CDR3 protein: CASSVQGQGPFGTQYF

J gene: TRBJ1-1
V gene: TRBV29-1
D gene: NA
clone size: many
CDR3 DNA: TGCAGCGGGGGGGGACAGAACACTGAAGCTTTCTTT
CDR3 protein: CSGGGQNTEAFF

J gene: TRBJ2-5
V gene: TRBV7-9
D gene: NA
clone size: few
CDR3 DNA: TGTGCCAGCAGCCCTGGTGGGGATGCGACCCAGTACTTC
CDR3 protein: CASSPGGDATQYF

J gene: TRBJ2-3
V gene: TRBV6-2/TRBV6-3
D gene: NA
clone size: NA
CDR3 DNA: TGTGCCAGCAGCTACAGGGTTGATAGCACAGATACGCAGTATTTT
CDR3 protein: CASSYRVDSTDTQYF

J gene: TRBJ1-2
V gene: TRBV27
D gene: TRBD1
clone size: many
CDR3 DNA: TGTGCCAGCAGTCCCGACAGGGGGCGCTGGTATGGCTACACCTTC
CDR3 protein: CASSPDRGRWYGYTF

J gene: TRBJ2-5
V gene: TRBV28
D gene: NA
clone size: many
CDR3 DNA: TGTGCCACGGAAGAGGACTTGGGGCAAGAGACCCAGTACTTC
CDR3 protein: CATEEDLGQETQYF

J gene: TRBJ1-1
V gene: TRBV7-2
D gene: NA
clone size: many
CDR3 DNA: TGTGCCAGCAGCTTATCTGGGACCAGGAACACTGAAGCTTTCTTT
CDR3 protein: CASSLSGTRNTEAFF

J gene: TRBJ2-7
V gene: TRBV3-1
D gene: NA
clone size: many
CDR3 DNA: TGTGCCAGCAGCCAAGCGGGAAACTACGAGCAGTACTTC
CDR3 protein: CASSQAGNYEQYF

J gene: TRBJ1-6
V gene: TRBV28
D gene: NA
clone size: many
CDR3 DNA: TGTGCCAGCAGTATAAGACAGGTCTCCTATAATTCACCCCTCCACTTT
CDR3 protein: CASSIRQVSYNSPLHF

J gene: TRBJ2-7
V gene: TRBV12-3/TRBV12-4
D gene: NA
clone size: NA
CDR3 DNA: TGTGCCAGCAGTCCCGTGGTCAAGGGCGAGCAGTACTTC
CDR3 protein: CASSPVVKGEQYF

J gene: TRBJ1-2
V gene: TRBV12-3/TRBV12-4
D gene: NA
clone size: few
CDR3 DNA: TGTGCCAGCAGTTTCCATGGACTAGGGGACTATGGCTACACCTTC
CDR3 protein: CASSFHGLGDYGYTF

J gene: TRBJ2-7
V gene: TRBV12-3/TRBV12-4
D gene: TRBD2
clone size: many
CDR3 DNA: TGTGCCAGCAGTCACGGACTAGCTTACGAGCAGTACTTC
CDR3 protein: CASSHGLAYEQYF

J gene: TRBJ2-5
V gene: TRBV7-9
D gene: TRBD1
clone size: many
CDR3 DNA: TGTGCCAGCAGCTTAAGGACAGGGGTCCAAGAGACCCAGTACTTC
CDR3 protein: CASSLRTGVQETQYF

J gene: TRBJ1-1
V gene: TRBV15
D gene: TRBD1
clone size: NA
CDR3 DNA: TGTGCCACCAGCAGAGAGGACAGGGTGAGCGCTGAAGCTTTCTTT
CDR3 protein: CATSREDRVSAEAFF

J gene: TRBJ2-5
V gene: TRBV7-9
D gene: NA
clone size: NA
CDR3 DNA: TGTGCCAGCAGCCCAGTCGGGGAAGAGACCCAGTACTTC
CDR3 protein: CASSPVGEETQYF

J gene: TRBJ2-5
V gene: TRBV6-2/TRBV6-3
D gene: NA
clone size: many
CDR3 DNA: TGTGCCAGCAGTTACTTCGCCCAAGAGACCCAGTACTTC
CDR3 protein: CASSYFAQETQYF

J gene: TRBJ1-2
V gene: TRBV12-3/TRBV12-4
D gene: TRBD1
clone size: few
CDR3 DNA: TGTGCCAGCAGTTGGACAGGTGCTGGCTACACCTTC
CDR3 protein: CASSWTGAGYTF

J gene: TRBJ1-5
V gene: TRBV6-2/TRBV6-3
D gene: NA
clone size: NA
CDR3 DNA: TGTGCCAGCAGACCGCAGGGATATGCGGCACAGCCCCAGCATTTT
CDR3 protein: CASRPQGYAAQPQHF

J gene: TRBJ2-7
V gene: TRBV5-1
D gene: TRBD2
clone size: many
CDR3 DNA: TGCGCCAGCAGCTTGGGGGGGACTAGCCGCAGCGAGCAGTACTTC
CDR3 protein: CASSLGGTSRSEQYF

J gene: TRBJ1-5
V gene: TRBV6-2/TRBV6-3
D gene: TRBD1
clone size: many
CDR3 DNA: TGTGCCAGCAGTTACAACGCCAGGGGGCAAGGGAGCAATCAGCCCCAGCATTTT
CDR3 protein: CASSYNARGQGSNQPQHF

J gene: TRBJ2-7
V gene: TRBV15
D gene: TRBD1
clone size: many
CDR3 DNA: TGTGCCACCAGCAGAGATCGTCGGTCCCGGGACAGAGAGCAGTACTTC
CDR3 protein: CATSRDRRSRDREQYF

J gene: TRBJ1-1
V gene: TRBV12-3/TRBV12-4
D gene: NA
clone size: NA
CDR3 DNA: TGTGCCAGCAGTTTAGGGGGCAGGCTTGAAGCTTTCTTT
CDR3 protein: CASSLGGRLEAFF

J gene: TRBJ2-2
V gene: TRBV24-1
D gene: TRBD1
clone size: NA
CDR3 DNA: TGTGCCACCAGTGATCCGGGACAGGGACTCACCGGGGAGCTGTTTTTT
CDR3 protein: CATSDPGQGLTGELFF

J gene: TRBJ2-7
V gene: TRBV7-8
D gene: TRBD1
clone size: many
CDR3 DNA: TGTGCCAGCAGAAACGACAGGGCTCATCCTTACGAGCAGTACTTC
CDR3 protein: CASRNDRAHPYEQYF

J gene: TRBJ2-3
V gene: TRBV7-2
D gene: NA
clone size: few
CDR3 DNA: TGTGCCAGCAGACCTAGCACAGATACGCAGTATTTT
CDR3 protein: CASRPSTDTQYF

J gene: TRBJ2-2
V gene: TRBV6-2/TRBV6-3
D gene: TRBD1
clone size: many
CDR3 DNA: TGTGCCAGCAGTTACTGGTTCTACAGGGGGAACACCGGGGAGCTGTTTTTT
CDR3 protein: CASSYWFYRGNTGELFF

J gene: TRBJ1-2
V gene: TRBV20-1
D gene: NA
clone size: NA
CDR3 DNA: TGCAGTGCTAGATACGGAAACTATGGCTACACCTTC
CDR3 protein: CSARYGNYGYTF

J gene: TRBJ1-1
V gene: TRBV7-2
D gene: NA
clone size: many
CDR3 DNA: TGTGCCAGCGGGCGGGGGTTGGGGAACACTGAAGCTTTCTTT
CDR3 protein: CASGRGLGNTEAFF

J gene: TRBJ2-5
V gene: TRBV6-2/TRBV6-3
D gene: NA
clone size: many
CDR3 DNA: TGTGCCAGCAGTTACCACCGTTTGAAGACCCAGTACTTC
CDR3 protein: CASSYHRLKTQYF

J gene: TRBJ1-1
V gene: TRBV7-2
D gene: NA
clone size: many
CDR3 DNA: TGTGCCAGCAGCTTAGTGTCCCGGGACCTTGAAGCTTTCTTT
CDR3 protein: CASSLVSRDLEAFF

J gene: TRBJ1-5
V gene: TRBV20-1
D gene: NA
clone size: many
CDR3 DNA: TGCAGCCAGAGCGGAGGACCCTATCAGCCCCAGCATTTT
CDR3 protein: CSQSGGPYQPQHF

J gene: TRBJ2-5
V gene: TRBV6-5
D gene: NA
clone size: many
CDR3 DNA: TGTGCCAGCAGTTACACCGGGACCACGAAAGAGACCCAGTACTTC
CDR3 protein: CASSYTGTTKETQYF

J gene: TRBJ1-5
V gene: TRBV12-5
D gene: NA
clone size: many
CDR3 DNA: TGTGCTAGTGGTTCAGGGCTTCGGCAGCCCCAGCATTTT
CDR3 protein: CASGSGLRQPQHF

J gene: TRBJ2-5
V gene: TRBV20-1
D gene: TRBD2
clone size: many
CDR3 DNA: TGCAGTGCTAGAGATCCAGCGGGAGAGCGAGAGACCCAGTACTTC
CDR3 protein: CSARDPAGERETQYF

J gene: TRBJ2-7
V gene: TRBV25-1
D gene: NA
clone size: many
CDR3 DNA: TGTGCCAGCAGTGCGGACGTCCCTCCCCGCTACGAGCAGTACTTC
CDR3 protein: CASSADVPPRYEQYF

J gene: TRBJ2-7
V gene: TRBV20-1
D gene: NA
clone size: many
CDR3 DNA: TGCAGTGCCTCTAGGTGGGGAGCGTCCTACGAGCAGTACTTC
CDR3 protein: CSASRWGASYEQYF

J gene: TRBJ1-1
V gene: TRBV6-5
D gene: NA
clone size: many
CDR3 DNA: TGTGCCAGCAGTTTAACGGGACACACTGAAGCTTTCTTT
CDR3 protein: CASSLTGHTEAFF

J gene: TRBJ2-2
V gene: TRBV5-1
D gene: TRBD1
clone size: few
CDR3 DNA: TGCGCCAGCAGCCCCCGGACAGGGGGCGCTTCCGGGGAGCTGTTTTTT
CDR3 protein: CASSPRTGGASGELFF

J gene: TRBJ2-7
V gene: TRBV20-1
D gene: TRBD2
clone size: many
CDR3 DNA: TGCAGTGCCCGGACTAGCGGACCTACCTACGAGCAGTACTTC
CDR3 protein: CSARTSGPTYEQYF

J gene: TRBJ1-4
V gene: TRBV6-1
D gene: TRBD1
clone size: many
CDR3 DNA: TGTGCCAGCAGCCGAACCGGGACAGGGGAAGAAAAACTGTTTTTT
CDR3 protein: CASSRTGTGEEKLFF

J gene: TRBJ1-1
V gene: TRBV29-1
D gene: NA
clone size: NA
CDR3 DNA: TGCAGCGTTGCCAAAAACACTGAAGCTTTCTTT
CDR3 protein: CSVAKNTEAFF

J gene: TRBJ1-5
V gene: TRBV6-1
D gene: NA
clone size: many
CDR3 DNA: TGTGCCAGCAGGACAGGAATGAATCAGCCCCAGCATTTT
CDR3 protein: CASRTGMNQPQHF

J gene: TRBJ2-5
V gene: TRBV29-1
D gene: NA
clone size: many
CDR3 DNA: TGCAGCGCTGAATCAGGTCCCTACCGTCGAACGTACCAAGAGACCCAGTACTTC
CDR3 protein: CSAESGPYRRTYQETQYF

J gene: TRBJ2-5
V gene: TRBV29-1
D gene: TRBD2
clone size: NA
CDR3 DNA: TGCAGCGCCCGGGGGAGGGTAACGGAGACCCAGTACTTC
CDR3 protein: CSARGRVTETQYF

J gene: TRBJ1-2
V gene: TRBV18
D gene: TRBD1
clone size: many
CDR3 DNA: TGTGCCAGCTCACCGGGACAGTCCACCGCTAACTATGGCTACACCTTC
CDR3 protein: CASSPGQSTANYGYTF